What follows are 5 T cell receptor beta chains derived from one specimen sequenced in a study of human T cells and chemical hapten exposure. Each CDR3 protein gets one entry after TCRdb re-called the RACE reads with MiXCR. The profile shows around 69,000 distinct CDR3 sequences, roughly 8.5% of them singletons. Sample time point: patch test 2, 6 weeks after DPC sensitization. Specified treatment: therapeutic diphenylcyclopropenone sensitization with weekly scalp DPC. Sequences were derived from whole blood, sampled in connection with sensitization to the hapten diphenylcyclopropenone (DPC). The receptors come from a woman aged 45-60 years with alopecia areata. Some clones in this sample may be carry-over from other donors' samples.

With regard to this clonotype: A much larger clone lies a single base off, so this may be a read error. This chain joins TRBV3-1 and TRBJ1-1; a possible D gene is TRBD1 (5 bases). The CDR3 covers 13 residues. Germline V gene lookup returns CDR1 LGHDT and CDR2 YNNKEL (reference sequence). CDR3 amino acids: CAGSTSRDTEAFF. CDR3 nucleotide sequence: TGTGCCGGCAGCACCAGCAGGGACACTGAAGCTTTCTTT.

This sequence joins TRBV19 and TRBJ1-5, with D tentatively TRBD1 (6 bases). V shed 3 bases and J shed 2 bases, with 11 bases lying between them. From germline, CDR1 is LNHDA and CDR2 SQIVND (reference sequence). The CDR3 runs 15 residues. The DNA of the CDR3 is TGTGCCAGTAGTATTGCAGGGGTAGGCAATCAGCCCCAGCATTTT. Translation gives CASSIAGVGNQPQHF.

The chain couples TRBV7-8 to TRBJ2-3, with 8 bases aligning to TRBD2. V was clipped by 4 bases and J by 4 bases; unmatched bases: 10. This CDR3 is 16 amino acids long. CDR1 and CDR2 from the germline V gene are SGHVS and FQNEAQ. The CDR3 here is CASSSRGGSKADTQYF. The CDR3 DNA reads TGTGCCAGCAGCTCCCGGGGGGGGAGCAAGGCAGATACGCAGTATTTT.

J is TRBJ2-3 and V is TRBV5-1; D not resolved. The CDR3 consists of 15 residues. V shed 6 bases and J shed 0 bases, with 14 bases lying between them. Germline V gene lookup returns CDR1 SGHRS and CDR2 YFSETQ. CDR3: CASTPLGASTDTQYF. CDR3 DNA sequence: TGCGCCAGCACCCCCCTAGGTGCTAGCACAGATACGCAGTATTTT.

This clonotype was counted at least ten times. The chain employs TRBV12-3 or TRBV12-4 and TRBJ1-5, with D unresolved. The CDR3 totals 14 residues. V gave up 3 bases and J gave up 6 bases, with 12 bases separating them. The CDR3 sequence: CASSFGQAGQPQHF. CDR3 sequence (DNA): TGTGCCAGCAGTTTTGGCCAGGCCGGTCAGCCCCAGCATTTT.